These 25 T cell receptor beta chains originate from one sample sequenced in a study of blood T cell repertoires in COVID-19. Assay: immunoSEQ multiplex PCR; the TCRdb copy retains only in-frame clones and omits some. The sample holds approximately 81,000 clones, roughly 89% seen once. The specimen was peripheral blood. The receptors originated from a woman aged 45-59 years in a cohort sampled during active COVID-19.

V gene TRBV30 combines with J gene TRBJ2-5, with 8 bases fitting TRBD1. Germline V CDR1 and CDR2: GTSNPN, SVGIG (reference sequence). This CDR3 is built from 12 residues. The trim removed 5 bases at V and 5 bases at J, leaving 4 bases unmatched. The CDR3 protein is CAWDRGSETQYF. The CDR3 coding sequence is TGTGCCTGGGACAGGGGTTCGGAGACCCAGTACTTC.

This clone appeared a single time. V is TRBV27 and J is TRBJ2-1; no definite D call. The CDR3 extends over 11 amino acids. The germline CDR1 and CDR2 sequences are MNHEY and SMNVEV (reference sequence). Trimming shortened V by 3 bases and J by 6 bases, and 3 bases separated the two germline ends. The CDR3, as DNA: TGTGCCAGCAGTTTCTTCAATGAGCAGTTCTTC. Its protein product is CASSFFNEQFF.

This chain connects TRBV6-5 to TRBJ2-1, with TRBD2 identical over 9 bases. The germline V gene encodes CDR1 MNHEY and CDR2 SVGAGI. Trimming cost V 5 bases and J 3 bases; bases outside gene matches: 5. The length of the CDR3 is 15 residues. The DNA of the CDR3 is TGTGCCAGCAGTCGAGAAGCGGGAGGCTACAATGAGCAGTTCTTC. It codes for CASSREAGGYNEQFF.

The chain is built from TRBV2 and TRBJ2-2, with D tentatively TRBD2 (5 bases). CDR3 length equals 14 residues. The germline gives CDR1 SNHLY, CDR2 FYNNEI. The V end was cut by 6 bases, the J end by 6 bases, with 14 bases between. The CDR3 nucleotides read TGTGCCAGCAGCGGGGTAGCCCGGGCCGGGGAGCTGTTTTTT. Its translation is CASSGVARAGELFF. The full variable domain, completed using reference TRBV2 and TRBJ2-2, is EPEVTQTPSHQVTQMGQEVILRCVPISNHLYFYWYRQILGQKVEFLVSFYNNEISEKSEIFDDQFSVERPDGSNFTLKIRSTKLEDSAMYFCASSGVARAGELFFGEGSRLTVL.

The chain recombines TRBV4-1 with TRBJ2-2; D possibly corresponds to TRBD2 (5 bases). Looked up from germline, CDR1 is MGHRA and CDR2 is YSYEKL. The CDR3 covers 12 residues. V was clipped by 5 bases and J by 7 bases, with 8 bases between them. CDR3 sequence (DNA): TGCGCCAGCAGCGCACGGGGCGGGGAGCTGTTTTTT. Translating it yields CASSARGGELFF.

V usage is TRBV4-2 and J usage is TRBJ2-7; TRBD2 matches 7 bases. The CDR3 sequence is 14 residues long. Germline assignment: CDR1 LGHNA and CDR2 YNFKEQ. The V and J ends lost 1 base and 3 bases, in that order; junction bases with no gene match: 3. For the CDR3, the DNA is TGTGCCAGCAGCCAAGGTCTAGCGGACTACGAGCAGTACTTC. Its protein product is CASSQGLADYEQYF.

The chain couples TRBV14 to TRBJ2-1, with a weak D call TRBD1 (6 bases). The V end was cut by 4 bases, the J end by 12 bases, with 13 bases between. This CDR3 contains 12 residues. Germline V gives CDR1 SGHDN, CDR2 FVKESK. CDR3 loop: CASSRDRGGQFF. CDR3 bases: TGTGCCAGCAGCCGAGACAGAGGGGGGCAGTTCTTC.

J is TRBJ1-5 and V is TRBV27; D unclear. Trimming removed 3 bases from V and 5 bases from J, with 5 bases in between. The germline V gene encodes CDR1 MNHEY and CDR2 SMNVEV (reference sequence). This CDR3 spans 12 amino acids. The CDR3 DNA reads TGTGCCAGCAGTTTCGTCGATCAGCCCCAGCATTTT. It is translated as CASSFVDQPQHF.

The chain carries TRBV19 and TRBJ2-7; 10 bases are a match to TRBD2. V lost 10 bases, J lost 5 bases, and 23 bases stayed unmatched. The CDR3 sequence is 18 residues long. Germline V gene data show CDR1 as LNHDA and CDR2 as SQIVND (reference sequence). The CDR3 region is CATSRGAGTSVLWNEQYF. The CDR3 DNA reads as TGTGCCACTTCTCGGGGGGCCGGGACTAGCGTCCTTTGGAACGAGCAGTACTTC.

This rearrangement joins TRBV18 to TRBJ2-1, with TRBD1 as a possible D gene (5 bases). Per germline, CDR1 KGHSH and CDR2 LQKENI. With 4 bases removed from V and 3 bases from J, the gap between germline ends came to 13 bases. The CDR3 has 15 residues. Written as DNA, the CDR3 is TGTGCCAGCTCACTCGGGCAGGGTCTCTACAATGAGCAGTTCTTC. Its protein product is CASSLGQGLYNEQFF. The variable domain in full, with the rest retrieved from reference TRBV18 and TRBJ2-1, is NAGVMQNPRHLVRRRGQEARLRCSPMKGHSHVYWYRQLPEEGLKFMVYLQKENIIDESGMPKERFSAEFPKEGPSILRIQQVVRGDSAAYFCASSLGQGLYNEQFFGPGTRLTVL.

The chain has TRBV3-1 (or the pseudogene TRBV3-2) and TRBJ2-5, with TRBD1 matching over 7 bases. CDR1 and CDR2 (germline): LGHDT, YNNKEL (reference sequence). This CDR3 has 15 residues. V shed 5 bases and J 5 bases; nucleotides not matched to a gene: 11. In nucleotides, the CDR3 is TGTGCCAGCAGCTCTCGAGGGGGCGTCGGGGAGACCCAGTACTTC. Amino acids: CASSSRGGVGETQYF.

The V and J genes are TRBV3-1 (or the pseudogene TRBV3-2) and TRBJ2-1, with 11 bases lining up with TRBD2. CDR3 size: 18 residues. After removal of 4 bases from V and 0 bases from J, the junction contained 8 bases not matched to a gene. Germline CDR1 and CDR2: LGHDT and YNNKEL (reference sequence). CDR3 sequence (DNA): TGTGCCAGCAGCCCTGGGACTAGCGGTTGGAGCTCCTACAATGAGCAGTTCTTC. Its translation is CASSPGTSGWSSYNEQFF.

J is TRBJ1-3 and V is TRBV6-1, with D maybe TRBD1 (5 bases). CDR1 is MNHNS and CDR2 is SASEGT in the germline V gene. V was pared by 2 bases and J by 0 bases, with 11 bases between. The CDR3 length is 16 residues. The CDR3 loop is CASSESGGGSGNTIYF. CDR3 DNA sequence: TGTGCCAGCAGTGAATCGGGCGGGGGCTCTGGAAACACCATATATTTT.

The CDR3 here is CASSKGDRTGELFF. For the CDR3, the DNA is TGTGCCAGCAGCAAAGGGGACAGGACCGGGGAGCTGTTTTTT. V gene TRBV21-1 combines with J gene TRBJ2-2; the DNA was not compared with TRBD1, the D call given in the table. TRBV21-1 is flagged as a pseudogene. CDR3 length: 14 residues.

The CDR3 DNA is TGCGCCAGCAGCCTGCTAGGGACAGGGGGCGGGTATGGCTACACCTTC. Its protein is CASSLLGTGGGYGYTF. This sequence joins TRBV5-1 and TRBJ1-2; 12 bases map to TRBD1. Germline-derived CDR1 and CDR2 are SGHRS and YFSETQ. This CDR3 is built from 16 residues. Trimming took 4 bases from V and 5 from J; bases not matched to a gene: 9.

This chain's CDR3 is CASSYGDADTDTQYF. CDR3 in DNA: TGTGCCAGCAGTTACGGAGACGCCGACACAGATACGCAGTATTTT. The chain couples TRBV6-5 to TRBJ2-3; D unresolved. V was shortened by 2 bases and J by 2 bases, with 11 bases between the two germline ends. CDR1 MNHEY and CDR2 SVGAGI come from the germline V gene. This CDR3 has 15 amino acids.

The J gene is TRBJ1-1, the V gene TRBV5-1; weak D call: TRBD1 (6 bases). V was cut by 3 bases and J by 1 base, with 10 bases left in between. Germline CDR1 and CDR2: SGHRS and YFSETQ. The CDR3 consists of 14 residues. CDR3 in amino acids: CASSSGTPNTEAFF. CDR3 coding DNA: TGCGCCAGCAGCTCAGGGACACCGAACACTGAAGCTTTCTTT. The whole variable domain, filled in from reference TRBV5-1 and TRBJ1-1, reads KAGVTQTPRYLIKTRGQQVTLSCSPISGHRSVSWYQQTPGQGLQFLFEYFSETQRNKGNFPGRFSGRQFSNSRSEMNVSTLELGDSALYLCASSSGTPNTEAFFGQGTRLTVV.

The rearrangement links TRBV12-5 to TRBJ2-5; TRBD2 matches 11 bases. Germline CDR1 is LGHNT and CDR2 is FRNRAP. The CDR3 is made up of 14 amino acids. Losses at the gene ends were 6 bases for V and 3 bases for J; bases not matched to a gene: 3. DNA of the CDR3: TGTGCTAGTGGACGGGGACTAGCGGAAGAGACCCAGTACTTC. Its protein is CASGRGLAEETQYF.

In its sample, this clone was seen once. The rearrangement uses TRBV5-1 and TRBJ2-5; TRBD1 agrees at 9 bases. This CDR3 is 14 amino acids long. Germline V lookup: CDR1 SGHRS, CDR2 YFSETQ. V was clipped by 3 bases and J by 5 bases; unmatched bases: 5. CDR3 loop: CASSSGTGPETQYF. The CDR3 DNA sequence: TGCGCCAGCAGCTCCGGGACAGGGCCCGAGACCCAGTACTTC.

The chain joins TRBV19 to TRBJ1-1, with 7 nucleotides matching TRBD1. Germline V gives CDR1 LNHDA, CDR2 SQIVND (reference sequence). Unmatched junction bases numbered 11, after V lost 3 bases and J lost 7 bases. The CDR3 contains 15 residues. For the CDR3, the DNA is TGTGCCAGTAGTATGGCAGGGGGACCGTCTTTTGAAGCTTTCTTT. Its protein is CASSMAGGPSFEAFF.

This chain joins TRBV7-8 and TRBJ1-5, with a possible D match to TRBD1 (5 bases). This CDR3 has 16 residues. Germline V gene lookup returns CDR1 SGHVS and CDR2 FQNEAQ. Between the trimmed V and J ends, which lost 3 bases and 6 bases, there was a span of 18 bases. CDR3 sequence: CASSFSGLGATQPQHF. The CDR3 bases are TGTGCCAGCAGCTTCTCGGGACTTGGGGCGACTCAGCCCCAGCATTTT.

This sequence joins TRBV9 and TRBJ1-6; D is ambiguous. The CDR3 sequence is 14 residues long. Germline V lookup: CDR1 SGDLS, CDR2 YYNGEE. V was clipped by 0 bases and J by 10 bases, with 11 bases between them. The chain's CDR3 is CASSVGPAGSPLHF. CDR3 nucleotides: TGTGCCAGCAGCGTAGGTCCGGCGGGGTCACCCCTCCACTTT.

J is TRBJ2-2 and V is TRBV5-8, with TRBD2 matching 8 bases. The trim removed 3 bases at V and 1 base at J, leaving 2 bases unmatched. The CDR3 length is 15 residues. Germline V gives CDR1 SGHTS, CDR2 YDEGEE. CDR3 coding DNA: TGTGCCAGCAGCTCGGGACTAGTGAACACCGGGGAGCTGTTTTTT. Translating it yields CASSSGLVNTGELFF.

The chain carries TRBV5-1 and TRBJ1-3; D is uncertain. The germline V and J ends were trimmed by 4 bases and 0 bases, with 23 bases remaining between them. CDR1 and CDR2 (germline): SGHRS, YFSETQ. This CDR3 spans 19 amino acids. CDR3 protein: CASSVAGSTLQGSGNTIYF. The CDR3 DNA follows: TGCGCCAGCAGCGTGGCCGGGTCAACCCTACAAGGCTCTGGAAACACCATATATTTT.

The chain carries TRBV29-1 and TRBJ1-1; the D is unclear. The CDR3 loop spans 10 amino acids. The germline gives CDR1 SQVTM, CDR2 ANQGSEA. CDR3 coding DNA: TGCAGACCGACATCCTTGATAGGTTTCTTT. This sequence encodes CRPTSLIGFF.